This is a list of T cell receptor beta chains from one sample in a study of blood T cell repertoires in COVID-19. TCRdb's table, derived via immunoSEQ multiplex PCR, lists solely in-frame clones and lacks some. The sample contains over 200,000 clones, 85% to 90% of which appear only once. The source material was peripheral blood. These receptors came from a man aged 80 or over with acute or convalescent COVID-19. Each CDR3 is given with its conserved first and last residue. D genes are given only for firm matches. Clone size is given for some rows only: seen once, a few or many times, or a class if the clone is expanded.

D gene: TRBD1
V gene: TRBV30
J gene: TRBJ2-1
clone size: NA
CDR3 DNA: TGTGCCTGGAGTGGGCCTACAGGGGTCCACAATGAGCAGTTCTTC
CDR3 protein: CAWSGPTGVHNEQFF

D gene: TRBD2
V gene: TRBV7-3
J gene: TRBJ2-1
clone size: NA
CDR3 DNA: TGTGCCAGCAGCGTAGCGGGAAACAATGAGCAGTTCTTC
CDR3 protein: CASSVAGNNEQFF

D gene: TRBD1
V gene: TRBV3-1/TRBV3-2
J gene: TRBJ2-2
clone size: once
CDR3 DNA: TGTGCCAGCAGCCAAGCGTTGGGACAGGGACCCGAGGGCACCGGGGAGCTGTTTTTT
CDR3 protein: CASSQALGQGPEGTGELFF

D gene: TRBD1
V gene: TRBV30
J gene: TRBJ1-1
clone size: NA
CDR3 DNA: TGTGCCTGGAGTTTTTACAGGGGGAACACTGAAGCTTTCTTT
CDR3 protein: CAWSFYRGNTEAFF

D gene: TRBD1
V gene: TRBV28
J gene: TRBJ2-7
clone size: NA
CDR3 DNA: TGTGCCAGCAGACGGAATTACAGGGGGGCCTACGAGCAGTACTTC
CDR3 protein: CASRRNYRGAYEQYF

D gene: TRBD1
V gene: TRBV19
J gene: TRBJ1-5
clone size: NA
CDR3 DNA: TGTGCCAGTAGTGAGGGGGCAGGCCAGCCCCAGCATTTT
CDR3 protein: CASSEGAGQPQHF

D gene: TRBD2
V gene: TRBV5-1
J gene: TRBJ2-5
clone size: NA
CDR3 DNA: TGCGCCAGCAGCACGGGACTAGCGGGAGGGGCCCAGTACTTC
CDR3 protein: CASSTGLAGGAQYF

D gene: NA
V gene: TRBV3-1/TRBV3-2
J gene: TRBJ2-3
clone size: NA
CDR3 DNA: TGTGCCAGCAGCCAAGTTTACACCGATACGCAGTATTTT
CDR3 protein: CASSQVYTDTQYF

D gene: TRBD1
V gene: TRBV6-5
J gene: TRBJ1-4
clone size: NA
CDR3 DNA: TGTGCCAGCAGACCGACCGGGACAGGGAACGAAAAACTGTTTTTT
CDR3 protein: CASRPTGTGNEKLFF

D gene: TRBD1
V gene: TRBV30
J gene: TRBJ1-2
clone size: NA
CDR3 DNA: TGTGCCTGGAGTGAGGGGGCGATTGTTGGCTACACCTTC
CDR3 protein: CAWSEGAIVGYTF

D gene: NA
V gene: TRBV5-1
J gene: TRBJ2-2
clone size: NA
CDR3 DNA: TGCGCCAGCAGCTTGGTCCTAACAGACACCGGGGAGCTGTTTTTT
CDR3 protein: CASSLVLTDTGELFF

D gene: TRBD1
V gene: TRBV14
J gene: TRBJ2-6
clone size: NA
CDR3 DNA: TGTGCCAGCAGCCACCAACCTCGGACAGGGTCTGGGGCCAACGTCCTGACTTTC
CDR3 protein: CASSHQPRTGSGANVLTF

D gene: TRBD2
V gene: TRBV14
J gene: TRBJ2-4
clone size: NA
CDR3 DNA: TGTGCCAGCAGCGCAACCCAGACTAGCGGGAGGTACTTC
CDR3 protein: CASSATQTSGRYF

D gene: TRBD1
V gene: TRBV10-3
J gene: TRBJ1-6
clone size: many
CDR3 DNA: TGTGCCATCAGTTTGGACAGGGAAAATAATTCACCCCTCCACTTT
CDR3 protein: CAISLDRENNSPLHF

D gene: NA
V gene: TRBV7-2
J gene: TRBJ1-2
clone size: NA
CDR3 DNA: TGTGCCAGCAGCTTGGAGAATTCTAACTATGGCTACACCTTC
CDR3 protein: CASSLENSNYGYTF

D gene: NA
V gene: TRBV11-3
J gene: TRBJ2-2
clone size: NA
CDR3 DNA: TGTGCCAGCAGCTTAGGGGACTTCAACACCGGGGAGCTGTTTTTT
CDR3 protein: CASSLGDFNTGELFF

D gene: NA
V gene: TRBV21-1
J gene: TRBJ2-3
clone size: NA
CDR3 DNA: TGTGCCAGCAGCACCCGACAGGGATGGGATACGCAGTATTTT
CDR3 protein: CASSTRQGWDTQYF

D gene: TRBD1
V gene: TRBV5-1
J gene: TRBJ1-1
clone size: NA
CDR3 DNA: TGCGCCAGCAGCTTGATGGACAGGGGCAGCACTGAAGCTTTCTTT
CDR3 protein: CASSLMDRGSTEAFF

D gene: NA
V gene: TRBV6-5
J gene: TRBJ1-2
clone size: NA
CDR3 DNA: TGTGCCAGCAGACCAAACAGGGCACGGGATGGCTACACCTTC
CDR3 protein: CASRPNRARDGYTF

D gene: TRBD1
V gene: TRBV7-2
J gene: TRBJ1-1
clone size: once
CDR3 DNA: TGTGCCAGCAGCTCCTTCAACAGGGGGTACACTGAAGCTTTCTTT
CDR3 protein: CASSSFNRGYTEAFF

D gene: NA
V gene: TRBV11-3
J gene: TRBJ2-1
clone size: NA
CDR3 DNA: TGTGCCAGCAGCTTAAACCCACAGAACAATGAGCAGTTCTTC
CDR3 protein: CASSLNPQNNEQFF

D gene: NA
V gene: TRBV27
J gene: TRBJ1-2
clone size: NA
CDR3 DNA: TGTGCCAGCAGTCCCGCTCAGGGAAACTATGGCTACACCTTC
CDR3 protein: CASSPAQGNYGYTF

D gene: NA
V gene: TRBV27
J gene: TRBJ1-6
clone size: NA
CDR3 DNA: TGTGCCAGCAGGCCGACCGGTACACAGGGCGTGAATTCACCCCTCCACTTT
CDR3 protein: CASRPTGTQGVNSPLHF

D gene: NA
V gene: TRBV19
J gene: TRBJ1-5
clone size: NA
CDR3 DNA: TGTGCCAGTAGTAAACAGAATAGCAATCAGCCCCAGCATTTT
CDR3 protein: CASSKQNSNQPQHF

D gene: TRBD2
V gene: TRBV9
J gene: TRBJ2-2
clone size: NA
CDR3 DNA: TGTGCCAGCAGTCGATCCCCTAGCGGGAACACCGGGGAGCTGTTTTTT
CDR3 protein: CASSRSPSGNTGELFF

D gene: NA
V gene: TRBV14
J gene: TRBJ2-2
clone size: NA
CDR3 DNA: TGTGCCAGCAGCCAAATACGGGTAGCGGATGACACCGGGGAGCTGTTTTTT
CDR3 protein: CASSQIRVADDTGELFF

D gene: NA
V gene: TRBV28
J gene: TRBJ2-1
clone size: NA
CDR3 DNA: TGTGCCAGCAGTTTACAGTTCGAGCAGTTCTTC
CDR3 protein: CASSLQFEQFF

D gene: NA
V gene: TRBV24-1
J gene: TRBJ1-2
clone size: once
CDR3 DNA: TGTGCCACCAGTGATTATCCCTATCTTGGCTACACCTTC
CDR3 protein: CATSDYPYLGYTF

D gene: NA
V gene: TRBV24-1
J gene: TRBJ2-3
clone size: NA
CDR3 DNA: TGTGCCACCAGTGGAGCTAACACAGATACGCAGTATTTT
CDR3 protein: CATSGANTDTQYF

D gene: TRBD1
V gene: TRBV7-3
J gene: TRBJ2-1
clone size: NA
CDR3 DNA: TGTGCCAGCACGGACAGGCCCAATGAGCAGTTCTTC
CDR3 protein: CASTDRPNEQFF

D gene: NA
V gene: TRBV15
J gene: TRBJ2-1
clone size: NA
CDR3 DNA: TGTGCCACCAGTGTTAAGCGGTTCAATGAGCAGTTCTTC
CDR3 protein: CATSVKRFNEQFF

D gene: TRBD2
V gene: TRBV7-3
J gene: TRBJ2-7
clone size: NA
CDR3 DNA: TGTGCCAGCAGCTTGGGACTAGCGGGAAACAGCTCCTACGAGCAGTACTTC
CDR3 protein: CASSLGLAGNSSYEQYF

D gene: NA
V gene: TRBV7-6
J gene: TRBJ1-3
clone size: NA
CDR3 DNA: TGTGCCAGCAGTCCTGGACGAGGAGGGTATGGAAACACCATATATTTT
CDR3 protein: CASSPGRGGYGNTIYF

D gene: NA
V gene: TRBV7-8
J gene: TRBJ2-5
clone size: NA
CDR3 DNA: TGTGCCAGCAGCTTAAAACCCCGGACTGGTTCGAGGGAGACCCAGTACTTC
CDR3 protein: CASSLKPRTGSRETQYF

D gene: TRBD1
V gene: TRBV27
J gene: TRBJ2-5
clone size: NA
CDR3 DNA: TGTGCCAGCAGTTCCTCCGGGACAGGGGACCGGGAGACCCAGTACTTC
CDR3 protein: CASSSSGTGDRETQYF

D gene: NA
V gene: TRBV11-2
J gene: TRBJ1-6
clone size: NA
CDR3 DNA: TGTGCCAGCAGCTTAGTCAGGGGCAATAATTCACCCCTCCACTTT
CDR3 protein: CASSLVRGNNSPLHF

D gene: NA
V gene: TRBV21-1
J gene: TRBJ2-5
clone size: NA
CDR3 DNA: TGTGCCAGCAGCAAAGGGAGTAGCGCGAAAGAGACCCAGTACTTC
CDR3 protein: CASSKGSSAKETQYF

D gene: NA
V gene: TRBV9
J gene: TRBJ1-1
clone size: NA
CDR3 DNA: TGTGCCAGCAGCGTAGCAATGAACACTGAAGCTTTCTTT
CDR3 protein: CASSVAMNTEAFF

D gene: TRBD1
V gene: TRBV11-2
J gene: TRBJ2-7
clone size: NA
CDR3 DNA: TGTGCCAGCAGCGGACTATGGACAGGGAACTACGAGCAGTACTTC
CDR3 protein: CASSGLWTGNYEQYF

D gene: NA
V gene: TRBV5-6
J gene: TRBJ1-1
clone size: NA
CDR3 DNA: TGTGCCAGCAGCTTGGTGTGGGCGAACACTGAAGCTTTCTTT
CDR3 protein: CASSLVWANTEAFF

D gene: TRBD2
V gene: TRBV19
J gene: TRBJ2-2
clone size: NA
CDR3 DNA: TGTGCCAGTAGTAATAGCGGGAGGCGGGTCGGGGAGCTGTTTTTT
CDR3 protein: CASSNSGRRVGELFF

D gene: NA
V gene: TRBV3-1/TRBV3-2
J gene: TRBJ2-7
clone size: NA
CDR3 DNA: TGTGCCAGCAGCCCGGGACTTTACGAGCAGTACTTC
CDR3 protein: CASSPGLYEQYF

D gene: NA
V gene: TRBV6-5
J gene: TRBJ2-1
clone size: NA
CDR3 DNA: TGTGCCAGCAACGAGGGTGGCTCCGGCTACAATGAGCAGTTCTTC
CDR3 protein: CASNEGGSGYNEQFF

D gene: TRBD2
V gene: TRBV5-1
J gene: TRBJ2-7
clone size: NA
CDR3 DNA: TGCGCCAGCAGCATTTGGTCCTCTAGCGGGACGATCTACGAGCAGTACTTC
CDR3 protein: CASSIWSSSGTIYEQYF

D gene: TRBD1
V gene: TRBV2
J gene: TRBJ1-2
clone size: NA
CDR3 DNA: TGTGCCAGCACCTGGGACAGAGCTAACTATGGCTACACCTTC
CDR3 protein: CASTWDRANYGYTF